This TCR beta chain stems from a study of vaccination effects on CD4 cells after COVID-19 (dated by TCRdb to between 2021 and 2024). For the study in its entirety: Two doses of either the BNT162b2 or the mRNA-1273 mRNA SARS-CoV-2 vaccine were administered to participants. The study compared SARS-CoV-2 spike-specific CD4+ TCR repertoires before and after mRNA vaccination in COVID-19 convalescent patients and infection-naive vaccine recipients. The full study included some eleven COVID-19 convalescent patients and a handful of SARS-CoV-2-naive healthy vaccine recipients. Cultures from other donors in the study were sequenced with the Oncomine TCR Beta short-read assay on an Illumina iSeq 100. Study-wide findings and limitations: In healthy vaccine recipients, vaccine-induced clones were almost all SARS-CoV-2 mono-reactive, with only 1 of 255 cross-reactive with common cold coronaviruses. At late post-vaccination timepoints, both infection-induced and vaccine-induced clones showed marked clonal contraction, consistent with waning T cell responses. The study was limited by a small number of convalescent patients, and early post-infection timepoints were lacking.

To identify antigen-specific CD4+ T cell clonotypes by their expansion, the ViraFEST assay first stimulated PBMC with viral peptide pools and then applied TCR sequencing. After roughly 11 days of culture, CD4+ T cells were isolated with the EasySep CD4+ T cell isolation kit. The absence of prior SARS-CoV-2 infection in healthy vaccine recipients was confirmed by negative nucleocapsid antibodies before and after vaccination. A few million PBMC per well were cultured with 10 ug/ml peptides in IMDM containing approximately 4.6% human AB serum, approximately 10 IU/ml IL-2 and gentamicin. On days 3 and 7, half of the culture medium was replaced with fresh IL-2-containing medium. Unless noted otherwise, every peptide stimulation condition was grown in triplicate wells. Using Ficoll-Paque Plus gradient centrifugation, PBMC were separated from whole blood and then either used fresh or cryopreserved at -140C. The overlapping peptide pools covered the spike proteins of SARS-CoV-2 as well as those of the common cold coronaviruses HCoV-NL63, HCoV-OC43 and HCoV-229E. The QIAamp micro DNA kit was used to extract genomic DNA from the cultured CD4+ T cells.

The library was made by the immunoSEQ multiplex PCR assay. TCR beta CDR3 sequencing was performed on DNA from the cultured, isolated CD4+ T cells. The authors processed their data as follows. Non-productive TCR sequences were removed, reads were trimmed to the CDR3 region, and CDR3s of at least 7 amino acids were retained. The MANAFEST web app was used to pick out antigen-specific clonotypes by comparing their expansion in peptide wells with that in reference cultures. To be called positive, a clone needed expansion at FDR<0.05 compared with the reference and with all other wells, an odds ratio greater than 5, and a frequency greater than 0.1% in two replicate wells. Clonotypes significantly expanded in SARS-CoV-2 spike wells and in at least one common cold coronavirus spike condition were defined as cross-reactive. Levenshtein distance calculated with the stringdist R package was used to assess CDR3 similarity, and unrooted trees were constructed with ape in R 3.6.1. The table was pulled from immuneACCESS by TCRdb, which kept in-frame rearrangements only. Such tables lose some clones; where checked, under half of the loss comes from unresolved V genes, and the rest has no known cause. The V and J calls and clone size are taken from that table; D and trimming were inferred from the DNA. This sample comprises more than 40,000 clones, around 77% of them detected only once. 2.5% to 3.5% of the sample comes from the top ten.

At the junction V is shortened by 4 bases and J by 8 bases, with 16 bases in between. The germline V gene encodes CDR1 SGHTS and CDR2 YDEGEE. From cysteine to phenylalanine, the CDR3 is 15 amino acids long. Only CDR3 DNA remains: 45 bases, in frame from the first base. As regards this clone: There is no known antigen for this receptor. No much larger clone exists at a distance of one base, and base qualities are not known.

The chain links TRBV5-8 with TRBJ1-6; the D gene is perhaps TRBD1, on 5 matching bases. The TCR comes from a human donor who received a COVID-19 vaccine. Sequencing was performed on CD4+ T cells from PBMCs cultured with HCoV-NL63 spike peptides, taken before COVID-19 vaccination. What the cell subset or site label conveys for this sample: HCoV-NL63 spike overlapping peptide pool stimulation. The CDR3 loop reads CASSGGRGAYSPLHF. The base sequence is TGTGCCAGCAGCGGCGGTAGGGGAGCTTATTCACCCCTCCACTTT.